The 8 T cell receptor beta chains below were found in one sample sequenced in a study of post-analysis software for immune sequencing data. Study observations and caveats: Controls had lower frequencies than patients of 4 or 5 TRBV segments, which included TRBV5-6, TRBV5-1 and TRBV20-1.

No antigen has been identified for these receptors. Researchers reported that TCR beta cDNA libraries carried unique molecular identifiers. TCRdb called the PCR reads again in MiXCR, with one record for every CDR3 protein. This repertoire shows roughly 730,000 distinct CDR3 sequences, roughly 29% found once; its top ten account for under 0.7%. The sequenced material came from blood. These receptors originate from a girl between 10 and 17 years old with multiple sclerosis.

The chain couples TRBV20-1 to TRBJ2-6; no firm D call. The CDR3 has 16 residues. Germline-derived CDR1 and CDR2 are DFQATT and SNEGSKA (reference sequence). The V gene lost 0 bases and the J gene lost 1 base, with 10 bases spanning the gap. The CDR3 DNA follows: TGCAGTGCTAGAGATGACGGTGGATCTGGGGCCAACGTCCTGACTTTC. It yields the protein CSARDDGGSGANVLTF.

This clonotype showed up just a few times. CDR3 residues: CASSPGTGFAEQYF. The CDR3 coding sequence is TGTGCCAGCAGCCCCGGGACAGGGTTTGCCGAGCAGTACTTC. The chain links TRBV11-2 to TRBJ2-7, with 9 bases aligning to TRBD1. J was trimmed by 6 bases and V by 5 bases; bases with no gene match: 8. CDR3 length: 14 amino acids. Per germline, CDR1 SGHAT and CDR2 FQNNGV.

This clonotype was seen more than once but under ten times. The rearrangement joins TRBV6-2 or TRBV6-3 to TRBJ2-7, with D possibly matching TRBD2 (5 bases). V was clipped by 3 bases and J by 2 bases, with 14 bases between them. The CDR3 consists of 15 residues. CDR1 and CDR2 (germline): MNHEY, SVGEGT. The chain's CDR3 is CASSYWATKTYEQYF. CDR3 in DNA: TGTGCCAGCAGTTATTGGGCGACTAAAACCTACGAGCAGTACTTC.

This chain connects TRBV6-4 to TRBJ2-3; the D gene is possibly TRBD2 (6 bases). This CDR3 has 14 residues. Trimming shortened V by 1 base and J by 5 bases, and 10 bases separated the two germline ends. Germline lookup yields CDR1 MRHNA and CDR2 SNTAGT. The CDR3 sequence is CASSDFAGGDTQYF. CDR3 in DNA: TGTGCCAGCAGTGACTTCGCCGGGGGAGATACGCAGTATTTT.

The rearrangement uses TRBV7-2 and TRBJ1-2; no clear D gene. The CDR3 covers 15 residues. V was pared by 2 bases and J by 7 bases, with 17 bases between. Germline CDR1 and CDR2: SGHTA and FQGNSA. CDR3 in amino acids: CASSLSSRSPAGYTF. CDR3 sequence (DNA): TGTGCCAGCAGCTTATCGTCCCGTTCGCCCGCTGGCTACACCTTC.

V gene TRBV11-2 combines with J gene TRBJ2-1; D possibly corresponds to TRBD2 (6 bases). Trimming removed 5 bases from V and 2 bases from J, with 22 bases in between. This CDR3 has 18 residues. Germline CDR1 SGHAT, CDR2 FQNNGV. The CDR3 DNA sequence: TGTGCCAGCAGCGCCCTCTTAACCGGGACTCGACCCTACAATGAGCAGTTCTTC. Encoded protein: CASSALLTGTRPYNEQFF.

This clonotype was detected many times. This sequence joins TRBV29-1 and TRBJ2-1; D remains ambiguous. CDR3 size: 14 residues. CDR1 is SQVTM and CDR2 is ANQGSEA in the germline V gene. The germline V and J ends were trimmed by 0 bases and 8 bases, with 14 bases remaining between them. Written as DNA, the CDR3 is TGCAGCGTTGAAGATAAACGACGGTGGGATGAGCAGTTCTTC. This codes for CSVEDKRRWDEQFF.

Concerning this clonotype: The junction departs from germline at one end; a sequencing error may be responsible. Written as DNA, the CDR3 is TGTACCAGCAGCTTGGGCTTCGATCAGCCCCAGCATTTT. The encoded protein is CTSSLGFDQPQHF. The chain carries TRBV5-5 and TRBJ1-5; D unresolved. The CDR3 has 13 amino acids. The germline V gene encodes CDR1 SGHKS and CDR2 YYEKEE (reference sequence). The complete variable domain, with remaining parts taken from reference TRBV5-5 and TRBJ1-5, reads DAGVTQSPTHLIKTRGQQVTLRCSPISGHKSVSWYQQVLGQGPQFIFQYYEKEERGRGNFPDRFSARQFPNYSSELNVNALLLGDSALYLCTSSLGFDQPQHFGDGTRLSIL.